The clone carrying this T cell receptor beta chain turned up a few times. A sample-barcoded 5' primer and a J-beta primer mix were used in a second PCR of roughly 7 to 11 cycles. TCRdb called the 5' RACE reads again in MiXCR, with one record for every CDR3 protein. The profile shows 1.5 million to 2 million distinct CDR3 sequences, roughly 50% of them singletons. Deletions cut 4 bases from V and 0 bases from J, with 10 bases between. The CDR3 is 14 residues long. Germline loops: CDR1 SGHKS, CDR2 YYEKEE (reference sequence). The sample is drawn from a study of blood T cells in healthy people across ages.

The genes are TRBV5-5 and TRBJ2-5; D perhaps matches TRBD2 (5 bases). Sequencing input: blood. The sequence was obtained from a woman between 40 and 50 years old in good health. The CDR3 DNA reads as TGTGCCAGCAGCCCCCCGGGGAACCAAGAGACCCAGTACTTC. Its protein is CASSPPGNQETQYF.